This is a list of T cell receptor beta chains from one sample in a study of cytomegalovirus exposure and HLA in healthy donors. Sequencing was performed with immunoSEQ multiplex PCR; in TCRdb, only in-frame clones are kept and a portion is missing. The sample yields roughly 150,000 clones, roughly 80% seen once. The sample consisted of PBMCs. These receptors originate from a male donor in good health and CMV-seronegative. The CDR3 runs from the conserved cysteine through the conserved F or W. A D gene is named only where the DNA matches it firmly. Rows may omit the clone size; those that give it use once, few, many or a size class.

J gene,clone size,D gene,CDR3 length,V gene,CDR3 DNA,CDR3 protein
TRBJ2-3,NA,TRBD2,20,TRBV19,TGTGCCAGTAGTTCTCCTTCCGGGACTAGCGGGAGAATGGGTGGAGATACGCAGTATTTT,CASSSPSGTSGRMGGDTQYF
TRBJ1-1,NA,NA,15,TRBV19,TGTGCCAGTAGCGAGTGGGACTCCAGGAACACTGAAGCTTTCTTT,CASSEWDSRNTEAFF
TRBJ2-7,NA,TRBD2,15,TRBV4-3,TGCGCCAGCAGCCAAGATCGGGGGGGTGGCTACGAGCAGTACTTC,CASSQDRGGGYEQYF
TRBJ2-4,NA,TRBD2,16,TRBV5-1,TGCGCCAGCAGCACCGATGGACTAGCGGGGGGAAACATTCAGTACTTC,CASSTDGLAGGNIQYF
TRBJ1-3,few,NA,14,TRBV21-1,TGTGCCAGCAGCCTTCGCGAATGGGGAAACACCATATATTTT,CASSLREWGNTIYF
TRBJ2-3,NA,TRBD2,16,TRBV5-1,TGCGCCAGCAGCAGGTGGACTAGCGGGAGCACAGATACGCAGTATTTT,CASSRWTSGSTDTQYF
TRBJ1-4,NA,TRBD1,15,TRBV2,TGTGCCAGCAGCGACAAGACAGGGGCAAATGAAAAACTGTTTTTT,CASSDKTGANEKLFF
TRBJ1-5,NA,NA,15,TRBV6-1,TGTGCCAGCAGTGAAAGTACCGGACTCAATCAGCCCCAGCATTTT,CASSESTGLNQPQHF
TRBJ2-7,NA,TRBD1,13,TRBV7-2,TGTGCCAGCAGCCGACAGGGTGTAAACGAGCAGTACTTC,CASSRQGVNEQYF
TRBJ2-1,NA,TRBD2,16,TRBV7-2,TGTGCCAGCAGTTCTTACGGACTAGCGGGAGTAGTTGAGCAGTTCTTC,CASSSYGLAGVVEQFF
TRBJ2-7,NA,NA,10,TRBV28,TGTGCCAGCGGGCCCCACGAGCAGTACTTC,CASGPHEQYF
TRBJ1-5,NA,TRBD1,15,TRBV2,TGTGCCAGCAGGTACATCGGGACAGCGAATCAGCCCCAGCATTTT,CASRYIGTANQPQHF
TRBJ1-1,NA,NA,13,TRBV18,TGTGCCAGCTCACCCCGGTACGACACTGAAGCTTTCTTT,CASSPRYDTEAFF
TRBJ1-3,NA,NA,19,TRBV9,TGTGCCAGCAGCGTAGTTGATGGGGCGGGGGTCCCCTCTGGAAACACCATATATTTT,CASSVVDGAGVPSGNTIYF
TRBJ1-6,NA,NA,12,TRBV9,TGTGCCAGCAGCGTAGGGCATTCACCCCTCCACTTT,CASSVGHSPLHF
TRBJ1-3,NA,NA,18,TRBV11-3,TGTGCCAGCAGCCCGCTTTGGGGGCTCCCTCTCTGTGGAAACACCATATATTTT,CASSPLWGLPLCGNTIYF
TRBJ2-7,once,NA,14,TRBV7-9,TGTTCCAGCAGCTTAGCCTGGGGGGAGACAGGGCGTTACTTC,CSSSLAWGETGRYF
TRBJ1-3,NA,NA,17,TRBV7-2,TGTGCCAGCAGTGAAACTATGGGGCTCATCTCTGGAAACACCATATATTTT,CASSETMGLISGNTIYF
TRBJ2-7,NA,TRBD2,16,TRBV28,TGTGCCAGCAGTCTTAATAGCGGGAGGGCCTTTTACGAGCAGTACTTC,CASSLNSGRAFYEQYF
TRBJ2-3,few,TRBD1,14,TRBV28,TGTGCCAGCAGCCCGACAGGGAGAACAGATACGCAGTATTTT,CASSPTGRTDTQYF
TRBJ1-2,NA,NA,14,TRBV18,TGTGCCAGCTCACCAGGGGCAGGGGACTATGGCTACACCTTC,CASSPGAGDYGYTF
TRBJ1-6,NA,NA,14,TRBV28,TGTGCCAGCAGTCGCGCCGGGTCTAGTTCACCCCTCCACTTT,CASSRAGSSSPLHF
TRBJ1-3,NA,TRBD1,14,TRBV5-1,TGCGCCAGCCGAGAAGGGACAGATCGAAACACCATATATTTT,CASREGTDRNTIYF
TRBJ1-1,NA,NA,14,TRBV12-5,TGTGCTAGTGGTTTCGGGACACCCAACACTGAAGCTTTCTTT,CASGFGTPNTEAFF
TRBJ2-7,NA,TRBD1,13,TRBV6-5,TGTGCCAGTGGCGGACAGGGGAACAACGGGCAGTACTTC,CASGGQGNNGQYF
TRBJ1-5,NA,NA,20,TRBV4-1,TGCGCCAGCAGCCAAGGGCTTTTGAGGCGGGCATCCCCCCTGAATCAGCCCCAGCATTTT,CASSQGLLRRASPLNQPQHF
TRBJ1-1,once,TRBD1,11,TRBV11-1,TGTGCCAGCAGCCCGGACAGGGTGGCTTTCTTT,CASSPDRVAFF
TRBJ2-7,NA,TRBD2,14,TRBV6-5,TGTGCCAGCAGTTACCGAGGGGAGGGTTCCGAGCAGTACTTC,CASSYRGEGSEQYF
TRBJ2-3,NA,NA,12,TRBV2,TGTGCCAGCAGTGTATACGGAGATACGCAGTATTTT,CASSVYGDTQYF
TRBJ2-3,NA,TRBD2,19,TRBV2,TGTGCCAGCAGCGCGAGGGGACTAACCGATTGGGGAAGCACAGATACGCAGTATTTT,CASSARGLTDWGSTDTQYF
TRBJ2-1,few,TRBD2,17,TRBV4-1,TGCGCCAGCAGCCAAGAGGGACTAGCGAGCTCCTACAATGAGCAGTTCTTC,CASSQEGLASSYNEQFF
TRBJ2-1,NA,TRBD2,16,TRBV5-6,TGTGCCAGCAGCTTGACGAGGAGGCTAGCGGGTAATGAGCAGTTCTTC,CASSLTRRLAGNEQFF
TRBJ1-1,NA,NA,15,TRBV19,TGTGCCAGTAGTCCTTCCGGGACAAAGAACACTGAAGCTTTCTTT,CASSPSGTKNTEAFF
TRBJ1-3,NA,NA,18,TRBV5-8,TGTGCCAGCAGCTTGCTGGTTTTGTCGGGAATAGGTGGAAACACCATATATTTT,CASSLLVLSGIGGNTIYF
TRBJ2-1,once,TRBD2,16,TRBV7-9,TGTGCCAGCAGACTAGGCGGCGGGAGCTCCTACAATGAGCAGTTCTTC,CASRLGGGSSYNEQFF